This TCR beta chain comes out of a study of CD8+CD57+ T cells in acquired aplastic anemia. Turning to the study itself: Across the sorted CD4+ and CD8+ cells, DNA amounts averaged approximately 3.1 ug. Study results and caveats: The number of CD8+ CDR3 sequences shared by patients and controls was approximately 28. Patients did not significantly differ from controls in CD8+ Simpson's diversity.

A remark on this clonotype: Its antigen is currently unknown.

Patients who underwent sequencing had shown CD8+CD57+ cell expansion by flow cytometry. When blood sampling took place, the patients had received no therapy. Both TCR beta VDJ combination and CDR3 sequence profiling were carried out. Genomic DNA was the template for this profiling. TCRdb independently ran MiXCR on the reads; one entry per CDR3 protein. The data contain 89,000 or so distinct CDR3 sequences, roughly two thirds of them singletons. From germline, CDR1 is SGHAT and CDR2 FQDESV (reference sequence). Trimming removed 3 bases from V and 1 base from J; junction bases left unmatched: 10. The CDR3 runs to 18 residues.

The receptor was isolated from a human donor with aplastic anemia. Sequencing input: sorted CD4+, CD8+, or CD8+CD57+ T cells (not recorded which) from PBMCs. This chain uses TRBV11-1 with TRBJ2-7, with TRBD2 matching 12 bases. The CDR3 here is CASSLTPGTSGYSYEQYF. The CDR3 DNA reads TGTGCCAGCAGCTTGACTCCTGGGACTAGCGGGTATTCCTACGAGCAGTACTTC.